A selection of T cell receptor beta chains follows, all from one sample in a study of breast tumors, draining lymph nodes, adjacent tissues. TCRdb analysed the multiplex PCR reads with MiXCR anew, one entry per CDR3 protein. This table has 150,000 to 200,000 distinct CDR3 sequences, about 33% appearing once. The sequenced sample was axillary lymph node tissue. The receptor source for this set is a female donor with breast cancer. Some clones in this sample may be carry-over from other donors' samples. Both conserved end residues are part of each CDR3. The D gene is left open where the match is weak. Size tells how often a clone was seen (once, few, many) or the class of an expanded clone, and some rows leave it out.

D | J | V | size | CDR3 | DNA
TRBD2 | TRBJ2-5 | TRBV9 | - | CASSVAGGSVGGETQYF | TGTGCCAGCAGCGTGGCGGGGGGGAGCGTTGGCGGCGAGACCCAGTACTTC
- | TRBJ1-6 | TRBV3-1 | many | CASSQEHSPLHF | TGTGCCAGCAGCCAAGAGCATTCACCCCTCCACTTT
- | TRBJ2-7 | TRBV5-6 | many | CASSLAQGITYEQYF | TGTGCCAGCAGCTTGGCGCAGGGAATTACCTACGAGCAGTACTTC
- | TRBJ2-1 | TRBV2 | many | CASRVGVESDEQFF | TGTGCCAGCCGTGTGGGGGTTGAATCCGATGAGCAGTTCTTC
- | TRBJ1-4 | TRBV20-1 | many | CSARRLAVTNEKLFF | TGCAGTGCTAGGCGCCTCGCTGTGACTAATGAAAAACTGTTTTTT
- | TRBJ2-1 | TRBV20-1 | - | CSSPRAGLSYNEQFF | TGCAGCTCACCACGGGCAGGCCTATCCTACAATGAGCAGTTCTTC
TRBD1 | TRBJ2-5 | TRBV2 | - | CASSKTPSGGQGAGETQYF | TGTGCCAGCAGTAAAACCCCCAGCGGAGGACAGGGGGCGGGGGAGACCCAGTACTTC
TRBD1 | TRBJ2-4 | TRBV4-1 | - | CASSLTGTGVDIQYF | TGCGCCAGCAGCCTTACCGGGACAGGGGTCGACATTCAGTACTTC
TRBD2 | TRBJ2-5 | TRBV5-6 | once | CASSFGAGGRGETQYF | TGTGCCAGCAGCTTTGGAGCGGGAGGGAGAGGTGAGACCCAGTACTTC
TRBD1 | TRBJ1-2 | TRBV11-2 | many | CASSPGTGLYGYTF | TGTGCCAGCAGTCCCGGGACAGGGCTCTATGGCTACACCTTC
TRBD2 | TRBJ2-5 | TRBV20-1 | many | CSARDPDFSGRGGETQYF | TGCAGTGCTAGAGACCCAGATTTTAGCGGGAGGGGGGGAGAGACCCAGTACTTC
TRBD1 | TRBJ2-3 | TRBV11-1 | - | CASSCRDRERDTQYF | TGTGCCAGCAGCTGTCGGGACAGGGAGAGAGATACGCAGTATTTT